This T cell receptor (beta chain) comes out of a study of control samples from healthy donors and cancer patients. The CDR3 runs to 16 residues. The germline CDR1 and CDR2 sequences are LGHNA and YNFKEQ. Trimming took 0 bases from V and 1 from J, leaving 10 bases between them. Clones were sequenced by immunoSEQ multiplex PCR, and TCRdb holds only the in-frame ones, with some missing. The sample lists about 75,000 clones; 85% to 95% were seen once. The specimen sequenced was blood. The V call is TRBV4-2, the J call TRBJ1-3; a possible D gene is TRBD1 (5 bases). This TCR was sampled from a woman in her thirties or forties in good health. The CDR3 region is CASSQEEGSSGNTIYF. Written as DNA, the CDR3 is TGTGCCAGCAGCCAAGAGGAGGGGTCTTCTGGAAACACCATATATTTT.